This T cell receptor (beta chain) was retrieved from a study of cytomegalovirus exposure and HLA in healthy donors. 13 Jbeta primers and 60 Vbeta primers were used for the PCR. Sequencing was performed with immunoSEQ multiplex PCR; in TCRdb, only in-frame clones are kept and a portion is missing. The data contain about 38,000 clones, 60% to 80% of them singletons. V gave up 5 bases and J gave up 10 bases; unmatched junction bases: 17. This CDR3 is built from 15 residues. Germline assignment: CDR1 SEHNR and CDR2 FQNEAQ (reference sequence). The chain couples TRBV7-9 to TRBJ2-7, with 7 nucleotides matching TRBD1. This clonotype was sampled from a man aged 30 to 45 in good health and CMV-seronegative. The sample taken for sequencing was PBMCs. CDR3 DNA sequence: TGTGCCAGCAGCATAAGTGGGACAGACGGCAGGGAACAGTACTTC. Its protein is CASSISGTDGREQYF.